Listed here is a single TCR beta chain. Antigen: not known. Germline and junction disagree at one end, which may indicate a read error. The CDR3 spans 15 residues. CDR1 and CDR2 (germline): SEHNR, FQNEAQ (reference sequence). The data are from a study of cytomegalovirus exposure and HLA in healthy donors. Study-level findings and limits: Most of the CMV-associated TCR beta chains (in a later analysis) appeared to be HLA-restricted.

The PCR contained 60 Vbeta and 13 Jbeta primers. Method: immunoSEQ multiplex PCR; TCRdb's copy keeps in-frame clones and lacks some. The sample lists 100,000 to 120,000 clones, 75% occurring once. The receptor was isolated from a man aged 35 to 55 in good health and CMV-seronegative. The V gene is TRBV7-9, the J gene TRBJ1-1, with D unclear. Sequences were obtained from PBMCs. CDR3 residues: CSSSPPVGFDTEAFF. The CDR3 nucleotides read TGTTCCAGCAGCCCACCTGTGGGCTTTGACACTGAAGCTTTCTTT.